The 25 T cell receptor beta chains below all came from one sample that was sequenced in a study of technical replicates of blood from several donors. Here immunoSEQ multiplex PCR was the method, and the copy in TCRdb shows in-frame clones only, minus some. The table lists some 77,000 clones, 91% of them singletons. The sequenced sample consisted of T cells isolated from PBMCs. The receptors here all came from a human donor in good health.

The rearrangement joins TRBV11-3 to TRBJ2-3; 14 positions agree with TRBD2. CDR3 length: 17 residues. The V gene end was trimmed by 5 bases and the J gene end by 2 bases; junction bases not matched to a gene: 6. Germline CDR1 and CDR2: SGHNT and YENEEA. The DNA of the CDR3 is TGTGCCAGCAGCCAGGGACTAGCGGGGGCCCACACAGATACGCAGTATTTT. Translation gives CASSQGLAGAHTDTQYF.

J is TRBJ2-3 and V is TRBV2; 7 nucleotides line up with TRBD2. This CDR3 region has 14 residues. V shed 7 bases and J 3 bases; nucleotides not matched to a gene: 7. Germline V lookup: CDR1 SNHLY, CDR2 FYNNEI. This CDR3 is CASIRGGSTDTQYF. CDR3 in DNA: TGTGCCAGCATTAGGGGCGGGAGTACAGATACGCAGTATTTT.

The rearrangement uses TRBV10-3 and TRBJ2-1, with 8 bases fitting TRBD2. The CDR3 contains 14 residues. J was trimmed by 6 bases and V by 6 bases; bases with no gene match: 7. Germline V lookup: CDR1 ENHRY, CDR2 SYGVKD. Written as DNA, the CDR3 is TGTGCCATCAGATTGACTAGCGAAATCAATGAGCAGTTCTTC. This sequence encodes CAIRLTSEINEQFF.

The chain carries TRBV7-9 and TRBJ1-1; D possibly corresponds to TRBD1 (5 bases). Trimming stripped 5 bases from V and 6 bases from J, with 13 bases between. The germline V gene has CDR1 SEHNR and CDR2 FQNEAQ (reference sequence). The CDR3 is 13 amino acids. The CDR3 DNA follows: TGTGCCAGCAGCCTCCAAGGGGCGGCTGAAGCTTTCTTT. Translated: CASSLQGAAEAFF.

The chain has TRBV4-3 and TRBJ2-7; a possible D gene is TRBD2 (6 bases). The CDR3 covers 18 residues. From germline, CDR1 is LGHNA and CDR2 YSLEER. V lost 0 bases to trimming and J lost 4 bases, with 22 bases between them. CDR3: CASSQDHFSSRGLYEQYF. The CDR3 DNA sequence: TGCGCCAGCAGCCAAGATCATTTTAGCTCAAGGGGACTTTACGAGCAGTACTTC.

This chain uses TRBV5-4 with TRBJ2-1, with 10 bases lining up with TRBD2. The CDR3 runs to 15 residues. The J segment lost 7 bases and the V segment lost 4 bases, leaving 8 bases of the junction unmatched. Germline V gives CDR1 SGHNT, CDR2 YYREEE (reference sequence). CDR3 region: CASSVGTSDRNEQFF. DNA for the CDR3: TGTGCCAGCAGCGTTGGGACTAGCGATCGGAATGAGCAGTTCTTC.

The chain has TRBV6-1 and TRBJ2-1; D gene ambiguous. Trimming stripped 0 bases from V and 0 bases from J, with 3 bases between. Germline V lookup: CDR1 MNHNS, CDR2 SASEGT. The CDR3 has 14 amino acids. The CDR3 reads CASSEASSYNEQFF. In DNA, the CDR3 is TGTGCCAGCAGTGAAGCTAGCTCCTACAATGAGCAGTTCTTC.

This CDR3 is CASSPYLAGGPYEQYF. CDR3 coding DNA: TGCGCCAGCAGCCCCTACTTAGCGGGAGGGCCTTACGAGCAGTACTTC. The chain links TRBV4-1 to TRBJ2-7, with TRBD2 matching over 11 bases. The V and J ends lost 4 bases and 4 bases, in that order; junction bases with no gene match: 9. The germline V gene encodes CDR1 MGHRA and CDR2 YSYEKL. The length of the CDR3 is 16 residues.

This rearrangement joins TRBV6-5 to TRBJ1-1; 12 bases line up with TRBD1. This CDR3 spans 14 amino acids. The V gene end was trimmed by 7 bases and the J gene end by 12 bases; junction bases not matched to a gene: 12. CDR1 and CDR2 from the germline V gene are MNHEY and SVGAGI. The CDR3 DNA is TGTGCCAGCACCGTACCCGGGACAGGGGGCTCTACTTTCTTT. Protein: CASTVPGTGGSTFF.

V is TRBV25-1 and J is TRBJ2-1; 13 bases are a match to TRBD2. The germline CDR1 and CDR2 sequences are MGHDK and SYGVNS. The CDR3 contains 18 residues. V lost 2 bases and J lost 0; bases outside the gene matches: 4. DNA for the CDR3: TGTGCCAGCAGTGAAATGGGACTAGCGGGGAGCTCCTACAATGAGCAGTTCTTC. It translates to CASSEMGLAGSSYNEQFF.

This chain joins TRBV9 and TRBJ2-7; 7 bases align to TRBD1. This CDR3 spans 14 amino acids. Trimming at V came to 7 bases and at J to 6 bases, leaving 13 bases not matched to a gene. The V gene's germline CDR1 is SGDLS and CDR2 YYNGEE. The CDR3 loop is CASGTTGTSSEQYF. The DNA for the CDR3 is TGTGCCAGCGGCACGACAGGGACCTCGTCCGAGCAGTACTTC.

The CDR3 loop is CATNPNGQEGEKLFF. The CDR3 coding sequence is TGTGCCACCAACCCAAACGGACAGGAGGGTGAAAAACTGTTTTTT. The V call is TRBV9, the J call TRBJ1-4; 7 positions match TRBD1. Germline values: CDR1 SGDLS, CDR2 YYNGEE. The CDR3 is 15 residues long. V trimming: 9 bases; J trimming: 7 bases; junction bases outside the gene matches: 15.

The chain joins TRBV5-4 to TRBJ2-7; a possible D gene is TRBD2 (5 bases). Trimming stripped 3 bases from V and 3 bases from J, with 7 bases between. The CDR3 covers 12 residues. From germline, CDR1 is SGHNT and CDR2 YYREEE (reference sequence). The CDR3 loop is CASSSGGYEQYF. CDR3 DNA: TGTGCCAGCAGCTCCGGAGGCTACGAGCAGTACTTC.

The chain combines TRBV10-3 with TRBJ2-3; 13 bases fit TRBD2. Looked up from germline, CDR1 is ENHRY and CDR2 is SYGVKD. The ends lost 6 bases at V and 5 bases at J; junction bases unmatched: 5. The CDR3 has 15 amino acids. The CDR3 DNA sequence: TGTGCCATCAGAACCGGACTAGCGGGAGTAGATACGCAGTATTTT. Amino acid sequence: CAIRTGLAGVDTQYF.

The chain joins TRBV30 to TRBJ2-5; tentatively, D is TRBD1 (8 bases). This CDR3 has 12 residues. Trimming cost V 5 bases and J 5 bases, with 12 bases left between them. The germline CDR1 and CDR2 sequences are GTSNPN and SVGIG (reference sequence). The CDR3 bases are TGTGCCTGGGCACAGGGGGGGGAGACCCAGTACTTC. Protein product: CAWAQGGETQYF.

CDR3 protein: CASSIHGTGGEYGYTF. CDR3 in DNA: TGTGCCAGTAGTATTCACGGGACAGGGGGCGAGTATGGCTACACCTTC. V is TRBV19 and J is TRBJ1-2, with 12 bases identical to TRBD1. V shed 3 bases, J shed 5 bases, and the junction held 7 bases outside the gene matches. The CDR3 is 16 amino acids. Germline V gene sequence: CDR1 LNHDA, CDR2 SQIVND (reference sequence).

This chain joins TRBV6-4 and TRBJ2-4; TRBD1 might be the D (6 bases). Deletions cut 4 bases from V and 2 bases from J, with 21 bases between. The CDR3 has 18 residues. CDR1 is MRHNA and CDR2 is SNTAGT in the germline V gene. The CDR3 loop is CASSAQAWAGDSKNIQYF. The DNA for the CDR3 is TGTGCCAGCAGTGCCCAAGCCTGGGCAGGGGATTCCAAAAACATTCAGTACTTC.

The rearrangement links TRBV4-1 to TRBJ2-7, with D perhaps TRBD2 (6 bases). The CDR3 runs 14 residues. Germline values: CDR1 MGHRA, CDR2 YSYEKL. Trimming left V 1 base short and J 7 bases short, with 14 bases between. This CDR3 is CASSQARGGSEQYF. The CDR3, as DNA: TGCGCCAGCAGCCAAGCCCGGGGAGGTTCGGAGCAGTACTTC.

This rearrangement joins TRBV9 to TRBJ2-3; 7 positions match TRBD2. J gave up 4 bases and V 3 bases, and 8 bases lay outside the gene matches. The CDR3 has 15 residues. CDR1 and CDR2 (germline): SGDLS, YYNGEE. The CDR3 loop reads CASSDLADFSDTQYF. In DNA, the CDR3 is TGTGCCAGCAGCGATCTAGCGGATTTTTCAGATACGCAGTATTTT.

V usage is TRBV7-9 and J usage is TRBJ2-5, with D maybe TRBD2 (7 bases). From germline, CDR1 is SEHNR and CDR2 FQNEAQ (reference sequence). The CDR3 has 14 residues. Trimming removed 5 bases from V and 4 bases from J, with 14 bases in between. DNA of the CDR3: TGTGCCAGCAGCCCTGGGGGGGCTCGAGAGACCCAGTACTTC. Translating gives CASSPGGARETQYF.

This clone was counted a single time. The chain recombines TRBV9 with TRBJ2-4, with D unresolved. The CDR3 length is 16 residues. Trimming removed 0 bases from V and 0 bases from J, with 10 bases in between. Germline lookup yields CDR1 SGDLS and CDR2 YYNGEE. As DNA, the CDR3 is TGTGCCAGCAGCGTAGGCCAGATCATAGCCAAAAACATTCAGTACTTC. Residues: CASSVGQIIAKNIQYF.

The J gene is TRBJ2-7, the V gene TRBV2, with TRBD2 matching 13 bases. The CDR3 sequence is 15 residues long. J was trimmed by 3 bases and V by 6 bases; bases with no gene match: 5. The germline V gene encodes CDR1 SNHLY and CDR2 FYNNEI. The CDR3 sequence is CASSQGLAGDYEQYF. As DNA, the CDR3 is TGTGCCAGCAGCCAAGGACTAGCGGGAGACTACGAGCAGTACTTC.

The chain carries TRBV11-2 and TRBJ2-1; D not resolved. Per the germline V gene, CDR1 is SGHAT and CDR2 is FQNNGV. CDR3 length equals 13 residues. V was trimmed by 6 bases and J by 8 bases, leaving 14 bases between them. In nucleotides, the CDR3 is TGTGCCAGCAGGTCCCCGCAGGTCGATGAGCAGTTCTTC. Translating it yields CASRSPQVDEQFF.

This chain links TRBV20-1 with TRBJ2-7; perhaps TRBD2 as D (6 bases). Germline V gene lookup returns CDR1 DFQATT and CDR2 SNEGSKA (reference sequence). V lost 7 bases and J 3 bases, leaving 10 bases between the germline ends. The CDR3 is made up of 11 amino acids. CDR3 protein: CSVRLVYEQYF. In DNA, the CDR3 is TGCAGTGTTCGACTAGTCTACGAGCAGTACTTC.

The chain recombines TRBV19 with TRBJ1-5, with a weak D call TRBD1 (5 bases). The V and J ends lost 4 bases and 3 bases respectively, with 19 bases between them. From germline, CDR1 is LNHDA and CDR2 SQIVND (reference sequence). This CDR3 comprises 17 residues. CDR3 in amino acids: CASSKTVGGGNNQPQHF. DNA of the CDR3: TGTGCCAGTAGTAAAACCGTGGGCGGGGGTAACAATCAGCCCCAGCATTTT.